Listed below are T cell receptor beta chains from one sample, sequenced in a study of T cells in Graves' hyperthyroidism and ophthalmopathy. Each CDR3 protein is one row after TCRdb ran MiXCR on the multiplex PCR reads. The sample comprises 40,000 to 65,000 distinct CDR3 sequences, less than 60% of which are singletons, and just over 9% rests with the top ten. Sequenced material: blood. The receptor source for this set is a woman aged 45-65 years with Graves' ophthalmopathy. Both conserved end residues are part of each CDR3. Fields, in order: clone size, V gene, D gene, J gene, CDR3 protein, CDR3 DNA. The D gene is left open where the match is weak. Size tells how often a clone was seen (once, few, many) or the class of an expanded clone, and some rows leave it out.

abundance: many
v_gene: TRBV7-9
d_gene: -
j_gene: TRBJ1-2
CDR3aa: CASSLGQTNYGYTF
CDR3nt: TGTGCCAGCAGCTTAGGACAGACTAACTATGGCTACACCTTC

abundance: many
v_gene: TRBV6-1
d_gene: TRBD2
j_gene: TRBJ2-2
CDR3aa: CASSGRLAGGPDGELFF
CDR3nt: TGTGCCAGCAGTGGACGACTAGCGGGGGGGCCGGACGGGGAGCTGTTTTTT

abundance: many
v_gene: TRBV6-1
d_gene: -
j_gene: TRBJ1-4
CDR3aa: CASSGSRGMATNEKLFF
CDR3nt: TGTGCCAGCAGTGGAAGCAGGGGCATGGCAACTAATGAAAAACTGTTTTTT

abundance: many
v_gene: TRBV28
d_gene: -
j_gene: TRBJ1-2
CDR3aa: CASSSRANYGYTF
CDR3nt: TGTGCCAGCAGTTCGCGGGCTAACTATGGCTACACCTTC

abundance: many
v_gene: TRBV9
d_gene: -
j_gene: TRBJ2-5
CDR3aa: CASSAEDRKETQYF
CDR3nt: TGTGCCAGCAGCGCAGAGGACAGAAAAGAGACCCAGTACTTC

abundance: many
v_gene: TRBV2
d_gene: -
j_gene: TRBJ2-2
CDR3aa: CASSEVRFRGTGELFF
CDR3nt: TGTGCCAGCAGTGAAGTAAGGTTCCGGGGCACCGGGGAGCTGTTTTTT

abundance: -
v_gene: TRBV20-1
d_gene: -
j_gene: TRBJ2-7
CDR3aa: CSAKQGGTYEQYF
CDR3nt: TGCAGTGCTAAACAGGGGGGGACCTACGAGCAGTACTTC

abundance: once
v_gene: TRBV15
d_gene: -
j_gene: TRBJ2-3
CDR3aa: CATSRKSRDTDTQYF
CDR3nt: TGTGCCACCAGCAGAAAGTCCAGGGACACAGATACGCAGTATTTT

abundance: many
v_gene: TRBV3-1
d_gene: TRBD2
j_gene: TRBJ2-7
CDR3aa: CASGGGYEQYF
CDR3nt: TGTGCCAGCGGCGGGGGGTACGAGCAGTACTTC

abundance: once
v_gene: TRBV7-9
d_gene: -
j_gene: TRBJ2-1
CDR3aa: CASSGGAKGYNEQFF
CDR3nt: TGTGCCAGCAGCGGGGGGGCCAAGGGCTACAATGAGCAGTTCTTC

abundance: -
v_gene: TRBV7-2
d_gene: -
j_gene: TRBJ1-5
CDR3aa: CASSLSGARGSNQPQHF
CDR3nt: TGTGCCAGCAGCTTATCGGGGGCCCGGGGAAGCAATCAGCCCCAGCATTTT

abundance: many
v_gene: TRBV5-8
d_gene: -
j_gene: TRBJ1-2
CDR3aa: CASSPTVTGYTF
CDR3nt: TGTGCCAGCAGCCCGACAGTGACTGGCTACACCTTC

abundance: many
v_gene: TRBV20-1
d_gene: -
j_gene: TRBJ1-5
CDR3aa: CSARGPGLNQPQHF
CDR3nt: TGCAGTGCTAGAGGTCCAGGGCTCAATCAGCCCCAGCATTTT

abundance: -
v_gene: TRBV18
d_gene: TRBD1
j_gene: TRBJ1-3
CDR3aa: CASSPGQGATGNTIYF
CDR3nt: TGTGCCAGCTCACCCGGACAGGGGGCCACTGGAAACACCATATATTTT

abundance: many
v_gene: TRBV20-1
d_gene: -
j_gene: TRBJ2-5
CDR3aa: CSARDRRTGLQETQYF
CDR3nt: TGCAGTGCTAGAGATCGGCGAACAGGACTCCAAGAGACCCAGTACTTC

abundance: many
v_gene: TRBV7-9
d_gene: TRBD2
j_gene: TRBJ2-3
CDR3aa: CASSLGGGGDTQYF
CDR3nt: TGTGCCAGCAGCTTGGGGGGGGGTGGCGATACGCAGTATTTT

abundance: many
v_gene: TRBV6-1
d_gene: -
j_gene: TRBJ1-6
CDR3aa: CASSRTFDNSPLHF
CDR3nt: TGTGCCAGCAGTAGGACATTTGATAATTCACCCCTCCACTTT

abundance: many
v_gene: TRBV20-1
d_gene: TRBD2
j_gene: TRBJ2-7
CDR3aa: CSAPRGGGLAYEQYF
CDR3nt: TGCAGTGCTCCCCGGGGGGGGGGACTAGCCTACGAGCAGTACTTC

abundance: -
v_gene: TRBV2
d_gene: -
j_gene: TRBJ2-1
CDR3aa: CASSEAGGLYNEQFF
CDR3nt: TGTGCCAGCAGTGAAGCGGGGGGGCTATACAATGAGCAGTTCTTC

abundance: -
v_gene: TRBV19
d_gene: -
j_gene: TRBJ1-5
CDR3aa: CASSGTGGNQPQHF
CDR3nt: TGTGCCAGTAGTGGGACCGGAGGGAATCAGCCCCAGCATTTT

abundance: -
v_gene: TRBV19
d_gene: TRBD1
j_gene: TRBJ1-2
CDR3aa: CASSTSDRGLWYGYTF
CDR3nt: TGTGCCAGTAGCACCTCCGACAGGGGGTTGTGGTATGGCTACACCTTC

abundance: -
v_gene: TRBV28
d_gene: -
j_gene: TRBJ1-1
CDR3aa: CASSLLNTEAFF
CDR3nt: TGTGCCAGCAGTTTGTTGAACACTGAAGCTTTCTTT

abundance: -
v_gene: TRBV20-1
d_gene: TRBD2
j_gene: TRBJ2-7
CDR3aa: CSARDSEREAIETQYF
CDR3nt: TGCAGTGCTCGAGATAGCGAGCGGGAGGCCATCGAGACGCAGTACTTC

abundance: -
v_gene: TRBV20-1
d_gene: TRBD2
j_gene: TRBJ2-1
CDR3aa: CSASRGRAYNGQLF
CDR3nt: TGCAGTGCCAGTCGTGGGAGGGCCTACAATGGGCAGCTCTTC

abundance: few
v_gene: TRBV27
d_gene: TRBD2
j_gene: TRBJ2-7
CDR3aa: CASSHGLGTYEQYF
CDR3nt: TGTGCCAGCAGTCACGGACTAGGGACCTACGAGCAGTACTTC

abundance: -
v_gene: TRBV20-1
d_gene: -
j_gene: TRBJ2-7
CDR3aa: CSASSPPHEQYF
CDR3nt: TGCAGTGCTAGTTCCCCACCACACGAGCAGTACTTC

abundance: many
v_gene: TRBV6-1
d_gene: -
j_gene: TRBJ1-2
CDR3aa: CASRKEYGYTF
CDR3nt: TGTGCCAGCAGGAAGGAGTATGGCTACACCTTC

abundance: many
v_gene: TRBV9
d_gene: TRBD2
j_gene: TRBJ2-4
CDR3aa: CASSPLSGDIQYF
CDR3nt: TGTGCCAGCAGCCCCTTAAGCGGGGACATTCAGTACTTC

abundance: -
v_gene: TRBV14
d_gene: -
j_gene: TRBJ1-1
CDR3aa: CASSQGVLNTEACF
CDR3nt: TGTGCCAGCAGCCAGGGGGTGCTAAACACTGAAGCTTGCTTT

abundance: -
v_gene: TRBV2
d_gene: TRBD2
j_gene: TRBJ2-1
CDR3aa: CASGEGGDNEQFF
CDR3nt: TGTGCTAGTGGGGAGGGCGGGGACAATGAGCAGTTCTTC

abundance: -
v_gene: TRBV11-1
d_gene: -
j_gene: TRBJ2-3
CDR3aa: CASSWCRGTNTQYF
CDR3nt: TGTGCCAGCAGCTGGTGTCGGGGGACAAATACGCAGTATTTT

abundance: -
v_gene: TRBV20-1
d_gene: TRBD2
j_gene: TRBJ2-7
CDR3aa: CSASGAGANEQYF
CDR3nt: TGCAGTGCTAGTGGAGCGGGAGCTAACGAGCAGTACTTC

abundance: -
v_gene: TRBV20-1
d_gene: -
j_gene: TRBJ2-2
CDR3aa: CSAGTLTTGVLFF
CDR3nt: TGCAGCGCCGGGACACTGACCACCGGGGTGCTGTTTTTT

abundance: few
v_gene: TRBV28
d_gene: -
j_gene: TRBJ1-5
CDR3aa: CASSLREGGRYSNQPQHF
CDR3nt: TGTGCCAGCAGTTTAAGAGAGGGTGGGAGGTATAGCAATCAGCCCCAGCATTTT

abundance: -
v_gene: TRBV9
d_gene: -
j_gene: TRBJ2-1
CDR3aa: CASSGGPYNEQFF
CDR3nt: TGTGCCAGCAGCGGGGGTCCCTACAATGAGCAGTTCTTC

abundance: many
v_gene: TRBV5-4
d_gene: -
j_gene: TRBJ1-3
CDR3aa: CASSLGITGNTIYF
CDR3nt: TGTGCCAGCAGCTTGGGAATTACTGGAAACACCATATATTTT

abundance: -
v_gene: TRBV19
d_gene: -
j_gene: TRBJ1-2
CDR3aa: CASSVAPGAAYYGYTF
CDR3nt: TGTGCCAGTAGTGTCGCCCCCGGGGCTGCTTACTACGGCTACACCTTC

abundance: many
v_gene: TRBV12-3/TRBV12-4
d_gene: TRBD2
j_gene: TRBJ2-5
CDR3aa: CASSFRTSGGPETQYF
CDR3nt: TGTGCCAGCAGTTTTCGGACTAGCGGGGGCCCGGAGACCCAGTACTTC

abundance: few
v_gene: TRBV6-5
d_gene: -
j_gene: TRBJ1-2
CDR3aa: CASSPGAGYTF
CDR3nt: TGTGCCAGCAGCCCAGGGGCTGGCTACACCTTC

abundance: -
v_gene: TRBV5-4
d_gene: TRBD1
j_gene: TRBJ1-2
CDR3aa: CASTPGTGGYGYTF
CDR3nt: TGTGCCAGCACCCCCGGGACAGGGGGCTATGGCTACACCTTC

abundance: -
v_gene: TRBV7-9
d_gene: -
j_gene: TRBJ2-7
CDR3aa: CTSSLGTYEQYF
CDR3nt: TGCACCAGCAGCTTAGGCACCTACGAGCAGTACTTC

abundance: once
v_gene: TRBV29-1
d_gene: TRBD2
j_gene: TRBJ2-7
CDR3aa: CSVGSTSGGNEQYF
CDR3nt: TGCAGCGTTGGCTCGACTAGCGGGGGGAACGAGCAGTACTTC

abundance: -
v_gene: TRBV9
d_gene: TRBD2
j_gene: TRBJ2-1
CDR3aa: CASSVSGSDEQFF
CDR3nt: TGTGCCAGCAGCGTTAGCGGGAGCGATGAGCAGTTCTTC

abundance: once
v_gene: TRBV20-1
d_gene: TRBD2
j_gene: TRBJ2-7
CDR3aa: CGARSGEAYKQYF
CDR3nt: TGCGGTGCTAGGAGCGGGGAGGCCTACAAGCAGTACTTC

abundance: many
v_gene: TRBV12-3/TRBV12-4
d_gene: -
j_gene: TRBJ1-1
CDR3aa: CASSLAEDSEAFF
CDR3nt: TGTGCCAGCAGTTTAGCGGAGGACAGTGAAGCTTTCTTT

abundance: -
v_gene: TRBV29-1
d_gene: -
j_gene: TRBJ2-1
CDR3aa: CSVERYSGVGYNEQFF
CDR3nt: TGCAGCGTTGAGCGCTATAGCGGAGTGGGGTACAATGAGCAGTTCTTC

abundance: many
v_gene: TRBV6-5
d_gene: -
j_gene: TRBJ2-1
CDR3aa: CASVKGTGGYNEQFF
CDR3nt: TGTGCCAGCGTAAAAGGTACAGGAGGCTACAATGAGCAGTTCTTC

abundance: many
v_gene: TRBV5-1
d_gene: -
j_gene: TRBJ2-7
CDR3aa: CASSPNTYEQYF
CDR3nt: TGCGCCAGCAGCCCAAATACCTACGAGCAGTACTTC

abundance: medium-sized
v_gene: TRBV15
d_gene: -
j_gene: TRBJ2-5
CDR3aa: CATSREGGSGETQYF
CDR3nt: TGTGCCACCAGCAGAGAAGGGGGGAGCGGGGAGACCCAGTACTTC

abundance: many
v_gene: TRBV5-1
d_gene: TRBD2
j_gene: TRBJ2-1
CDR3aa: CASSTKAGGYNEQFF
CDR3nt: TGCGCCAGCAGCACCAAAGCGGGAGGATACAATGAGCAGTTCTTC

abundance: many
v_gene: TRBV11-1
d_gene: -
j_gene: TRBJ2-7
CDR3aa: CASSFNHGNYEQYF
CDR3nt: TGTGCCAGCAGCTTCAATCACGGGAACTACGAGCAGTACTTC

abundance: -
v_gene: TRBV7-9
d_gene: TRBD2
j_gene: TRBJ2-7
CDR3aa: CASSFRLAGQGSYEQYF
CDR3nt: TGTGCCAGCAGCTTCCGTCTAGCGGGGCAAGGTTCCTACGAGCAGTACTTC

abundance: many
v_gene: TRBV20-1
d_gene: TRBD2
j_gene: TRBJ2-7
CDR3aa: CSARVRTSGLSAYEQYF
CDR3nt: TGCAGTGCTAGAGTGAGGACTAGCGGCCTAAGCGCCTACGAGCAGTACTTC

abundance: -
v_gene: TRBV2
d_gene: -
j_gene: TRBJ2-1
CDR3aa: CASILVPEYNEQFF
CDR3nt: TGTGCCAGCATCCTAGTACCAGAGTACAATGAGCAGTTCTTC

abundance: medium-sized
v_gene: TRBV2
d_gene: -
j_gene: TRBJ2-5
CDR3aa: CASSEVVRETQYF
CDR3nt: TGTGCCAGCAGTGAGGTGGTGCGAGAGACCCAGTACTTC

abundance: -
v_gene: TRBV18
d_gene: TRBD2
j_gene: TRBJ2-5
CDR3aa: CASSPLRGDQETQYF
CDR3nt: TGTGCCAGCTCACCACTTCGGGGGGACCAAGAGACCCAGTACTTC

abundance: -
v_gene: TRBV20-1
d_gene: -
j_gene: TRBJ2-1
CDR3aa: CSARGGLGGGEQFF
CDR3nt: TGCAGTGCTAGAGGAGGGTTAGGAGGCGGTGAGCAGTTCTTC

abundance: -
v_gene: TRBV9
d_gene: -
j_gene: TRBJ1-1
CDR3aa: CASSPTGRMNTEAFF
CDR3nt: TGTGCCAGCAGCCCCACGGGCAGAATGAACACTGAAGCTTTCTTT

abundance: -
v_gene: TRBV14
d_gene: -
j_gene: TRBJ1-6
CDR3aa: CASRLGRDYSPLHF
CDR3nt: TGTGCCAGCAGATTGGGCAGGGACTATTCACCCCTCCACTTT